The TCR beta chain described here comes from a study of blood T cell repertoires in COVID-19. Study context: Sources were T cells, B-cell-depleted T cells, or PBMCs; the material itself was cDNA or gDNA.

Looked up from germline, CDR1 is SGHNT and CDR2 is YYREEE (reference sequence). CDR3 length: 18 residues. Trimming removed 3 bases at V and 2 bases at J, with 22 bases between. Sequencing was performed with immunoSEQ multiplex PCR; in TCRdb, only in-frame clones are kept and a portion is missing. The table has 40,000 to 45,000 clones, approximately 91% seen once. The rearrangement links TRBV5-4 to TRBJ2-3, with TRBD2 as a possible D gene (7 bases). Sample: peripheral blood. The origin of this receptor is a human donor in a cohort sampled during active COVID-19. The CDR3 nucleotides read TGTGCCAGCAGCTCACACGGCACGACGGGGGGCCCCACAGATACGCAGTATTTT. This encodes CASSSHGTTGGPTDTQYF.